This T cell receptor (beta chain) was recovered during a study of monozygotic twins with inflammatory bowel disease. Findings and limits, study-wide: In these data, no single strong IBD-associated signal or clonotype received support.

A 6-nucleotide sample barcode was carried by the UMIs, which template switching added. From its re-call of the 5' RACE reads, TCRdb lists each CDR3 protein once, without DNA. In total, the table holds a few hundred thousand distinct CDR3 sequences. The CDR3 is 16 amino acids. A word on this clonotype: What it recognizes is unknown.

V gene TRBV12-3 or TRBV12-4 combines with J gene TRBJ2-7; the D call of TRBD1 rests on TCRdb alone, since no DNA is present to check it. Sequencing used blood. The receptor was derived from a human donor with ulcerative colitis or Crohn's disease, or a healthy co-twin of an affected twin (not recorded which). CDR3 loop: CVSREGTDREIYEQYF.